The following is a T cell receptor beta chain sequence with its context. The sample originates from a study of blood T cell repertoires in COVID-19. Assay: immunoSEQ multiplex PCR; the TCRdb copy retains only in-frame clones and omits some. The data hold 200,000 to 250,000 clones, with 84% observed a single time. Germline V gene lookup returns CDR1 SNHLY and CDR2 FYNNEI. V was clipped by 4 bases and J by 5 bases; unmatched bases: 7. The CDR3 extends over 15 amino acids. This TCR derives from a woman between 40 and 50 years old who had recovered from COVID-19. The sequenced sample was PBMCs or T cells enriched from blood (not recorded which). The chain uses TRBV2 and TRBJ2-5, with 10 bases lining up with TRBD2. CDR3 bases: TGTGCCAGCAGTGGCCTAGCGGGAGACGGGGAGACCCAGTACTTC. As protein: CASSGLAGDGETQYF.